This T cell receptor (beta chain) comes out of a study of T cell repertoires and Cas9 in healthy adults. After removal of 0 bases from V and 9 bases from J, the junction contained 9 bases not matched to a gene. This CDR3 has 17 residues. Looked up from germline, CDR1 is SGHTA and CDR2 is FQGTGA. TCRdb's table, derived via immunoSEQ multiplex PCR, lists solely in-frame clones and lacks some. The table lists roughly 14,000 clones, roughly 89% of them singletons. Sequenced input: Tregs (CD4+, CD25+, CD127-, CD137-, CD154-) from PBMCs; culture status not recorded. This chain joins TRBV7-3 and TRBJ2-1; 12 bases line up with TRBD2. This sequence was found in a human donor in good health. The CDR3 is CASSLTSSGRAGSEQFF. The CDR3 bases are TGTGCCAGCAGCTTAACCTCTAGCGGGAGGGCCGGTAGTGAGCAGTTCTTC.